This T cell receptor (beta chain) was sequenced during a study of cytomegalovirus exposure and HLA in healthy donors. Study in general: An analysis done earlier identified roughly 120 million unique TCR beta sequences from about 179 million T cells. Study-wide points: The presence/absence work took it that sequencing depth was about the same across donors. Researchers reportedly found TCR beta sequences accurately predicted most subjects' HLA-A and HLA-B alleles. For cytomegalovirus status, the classifier reportedly gave diagnoses with high specificity and sensitivity.

The PCR had 60 Vbeta and 13 Jbeta primers. Assay used: immunoSEQ multiplex PCR; TCRdb lists only in-frame clones, some missing. This table holds roughly 200,000 clones, roughly 91% found once. In regard to this clone: The antigen is undetermined.

Germline CDR1 is LNHNV and CDR2 is YYDKDF (reference sequence). CDR3 length equals 14 residues. With V trimmed by 2 bases and J by 4 bases, 3 bases remained unmatched. The specimen sequenced was PBMCs. The chain links TRBV15 to TRBJ2-3; 7 bases line up with TRBD1. This TCR was sampled from a woman under 30 in good health and CMV-seronegative. The CDR3 spells CATSRRQGADTQYF. The CDR3 nucleotides read TGTGCCACCAGCAGACGACAGGGAGCAGATACGCAGTATTTT.